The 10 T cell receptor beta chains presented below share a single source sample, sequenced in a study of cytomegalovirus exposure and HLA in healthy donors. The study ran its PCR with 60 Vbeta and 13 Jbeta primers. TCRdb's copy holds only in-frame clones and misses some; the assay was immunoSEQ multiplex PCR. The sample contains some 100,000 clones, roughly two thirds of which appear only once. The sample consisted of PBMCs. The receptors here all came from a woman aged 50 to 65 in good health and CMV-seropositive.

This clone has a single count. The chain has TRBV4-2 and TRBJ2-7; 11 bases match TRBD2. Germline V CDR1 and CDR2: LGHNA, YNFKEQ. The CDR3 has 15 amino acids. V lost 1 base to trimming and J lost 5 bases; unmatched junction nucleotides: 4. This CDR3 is CASSQVAGGPHEQYF. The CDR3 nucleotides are TGTGCCAGCAGCCAAGTAGCGGGAGGGCCTCACGAGCAGTACTTC.

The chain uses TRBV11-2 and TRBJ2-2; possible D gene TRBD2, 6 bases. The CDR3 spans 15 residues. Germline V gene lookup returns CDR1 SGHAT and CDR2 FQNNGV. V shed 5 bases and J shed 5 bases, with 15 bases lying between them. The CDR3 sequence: CASSPRGALTGELFF. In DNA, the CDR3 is TGTGCCAGCAGCCCTCGCGGGGCTTTAACCGGGGAGCTGTTTTTT.

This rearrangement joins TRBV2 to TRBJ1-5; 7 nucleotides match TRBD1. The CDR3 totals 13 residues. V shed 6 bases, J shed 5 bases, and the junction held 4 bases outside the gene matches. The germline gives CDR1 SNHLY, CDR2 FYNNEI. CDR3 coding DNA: TGTGCCAGCAGCGGGGACAGCCATCAGCCCCAGCATTTT. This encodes CASSGDSHQPQHF. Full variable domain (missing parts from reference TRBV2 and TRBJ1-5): EPEVTQTPSHQVTQMGQEVILRCVPISNHLYFYWYRQILGQKVEFLVSFYNNEISEKSEIFDDQFSVERPDGSNFTLKIRSTKLEDSAMYFCASSGDSHQPQHFGDGTRLSIL.

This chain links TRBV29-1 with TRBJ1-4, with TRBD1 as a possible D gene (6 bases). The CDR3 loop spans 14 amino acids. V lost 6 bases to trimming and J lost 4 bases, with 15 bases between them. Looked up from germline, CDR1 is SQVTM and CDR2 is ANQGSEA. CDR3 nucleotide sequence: TGCAGCGTAGCCGGCCAGGGGATTAATGAAAAACTGTTTTTT. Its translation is CSVAGQGINEKLFF.

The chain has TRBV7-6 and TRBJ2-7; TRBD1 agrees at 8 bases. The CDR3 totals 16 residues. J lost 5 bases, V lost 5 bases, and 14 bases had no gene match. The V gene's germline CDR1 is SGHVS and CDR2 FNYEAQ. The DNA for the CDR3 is TGTGCCAGCAGCCCCACATTCCCGACAGGGGCCCACGAGCAGTACTTC. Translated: CASSPTFPTGAHEQYF.

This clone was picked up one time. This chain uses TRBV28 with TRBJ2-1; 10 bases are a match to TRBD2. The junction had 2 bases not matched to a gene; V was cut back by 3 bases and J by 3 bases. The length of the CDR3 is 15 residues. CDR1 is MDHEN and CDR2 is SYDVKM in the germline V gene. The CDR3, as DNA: TGTGCCAGCAGTTTTTGGACTAGCGGCTACAATGAGCAGTTCTTC. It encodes CASSFWTSGYNEQFF.

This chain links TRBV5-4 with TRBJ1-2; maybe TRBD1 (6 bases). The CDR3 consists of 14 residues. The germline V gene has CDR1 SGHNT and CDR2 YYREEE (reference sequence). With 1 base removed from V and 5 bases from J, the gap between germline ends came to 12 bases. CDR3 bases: TGTGCCAGCAGCTTGCGGGGGGCCGATTATGGCTACACCTTC. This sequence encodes CASSLRGADYGYTF.

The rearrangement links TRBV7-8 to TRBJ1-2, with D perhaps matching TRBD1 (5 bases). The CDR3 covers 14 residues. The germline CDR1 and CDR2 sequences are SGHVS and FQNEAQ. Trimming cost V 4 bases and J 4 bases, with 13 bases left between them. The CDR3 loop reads CASSSDGGGYGYTF. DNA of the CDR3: TGTGCCAGCAGCTCAGATGGGGGAGGCTATGGCTACACCTTC.

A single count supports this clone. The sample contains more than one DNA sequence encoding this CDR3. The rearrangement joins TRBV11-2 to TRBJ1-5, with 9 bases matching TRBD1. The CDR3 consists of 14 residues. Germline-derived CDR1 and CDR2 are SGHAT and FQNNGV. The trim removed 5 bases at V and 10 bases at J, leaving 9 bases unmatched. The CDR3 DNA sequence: TGTGCCAGCAGCCGATCCGGGACAGGGACTCCCCAGCATTTT. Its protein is CASSRSGTGTPQHF.

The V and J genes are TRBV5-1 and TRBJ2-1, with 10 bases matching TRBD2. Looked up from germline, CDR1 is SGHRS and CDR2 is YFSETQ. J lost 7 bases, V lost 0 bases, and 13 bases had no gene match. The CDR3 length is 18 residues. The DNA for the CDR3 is TGCGCCAGCAGCTTGGCCGCCCTAGCGGGAGTGGGCCGGAATGAGCAGTTCTTC. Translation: CASSLAALAGVGRNEQFF.